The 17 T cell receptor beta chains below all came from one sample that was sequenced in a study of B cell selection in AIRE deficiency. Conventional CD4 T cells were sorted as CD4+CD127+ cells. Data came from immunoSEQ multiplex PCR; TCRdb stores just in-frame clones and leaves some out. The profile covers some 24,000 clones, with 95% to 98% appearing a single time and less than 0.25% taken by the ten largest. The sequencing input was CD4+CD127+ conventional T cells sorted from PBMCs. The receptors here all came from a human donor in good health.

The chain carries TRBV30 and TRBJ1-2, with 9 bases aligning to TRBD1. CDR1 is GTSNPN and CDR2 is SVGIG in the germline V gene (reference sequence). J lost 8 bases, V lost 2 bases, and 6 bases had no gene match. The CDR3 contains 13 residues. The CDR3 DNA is TGTGCCTGGAGTCCCGACAGGGGGAGAGGCTACACCTTC. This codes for CAWSPDRGRGYTF.

The CDR3 is CASSLGASEQYF. CDR3 bases: TGTGCCAGCAGCTTAGGGGCAAGCGAGCAGTACTTC. This rearrangement joins TRBV11-3 to TRBJ2-7, with D hard to call. The length of the CDR3 is 12 residues. V lost 1 base and J lost 6, with 7 bases in between. From germline, CDR1 is SGHNT and CDR2 YENEEA.

This chain's CDR3 is CASSFALTDTQYF. CDR3 DNA sequence: TGTGCCAGCAGCTTTGCTCTCACAGATACGCAGTATTTT. The rearrangement joins TRBV7-2 to TRBJ2-3; D gene ambiguous. There are 13 residues in the CDR3. Germline CDR1 SGHTA, CDR2 FQGNSA. The V end was cut by 3 bases, the J end by 2 bases, with 6 bases between.

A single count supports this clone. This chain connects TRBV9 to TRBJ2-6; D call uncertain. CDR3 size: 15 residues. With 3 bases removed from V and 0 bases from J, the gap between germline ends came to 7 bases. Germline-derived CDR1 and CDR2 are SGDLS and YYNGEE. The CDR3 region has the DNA TGTGCCAGCAGCGCAACACCCTCTGGGGCCAACGTCCTGACTTTC. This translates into CASSATPSGANVLTF. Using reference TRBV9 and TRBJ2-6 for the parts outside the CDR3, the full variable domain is DSGVTQTPKHLITATGQRVTLRCSPRSGDLSVYWYQQSLDQGLQFLIQYYNGEERAKGNILERFSAQQFPDLHSELNLSSLELGDSALYFCASSATPSGANVLTFGAGSRLTVL.

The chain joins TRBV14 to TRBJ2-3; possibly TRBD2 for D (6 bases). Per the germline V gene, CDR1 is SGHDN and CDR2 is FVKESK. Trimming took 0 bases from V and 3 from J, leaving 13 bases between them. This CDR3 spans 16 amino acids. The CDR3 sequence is CASSQDAGGKTDTQYF. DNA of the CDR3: TGTGCCAGCAGCCAAGACGCGGGCGGGAAGACAGATACGCAGTATTTT.

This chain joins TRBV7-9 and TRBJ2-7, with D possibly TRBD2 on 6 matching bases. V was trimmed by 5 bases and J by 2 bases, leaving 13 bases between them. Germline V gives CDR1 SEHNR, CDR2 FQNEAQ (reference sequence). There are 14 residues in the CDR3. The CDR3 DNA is TGTGCCAGCAGCCTCGGACTATCCCCCTACGAGCAGTACTTC. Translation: CASSLGLSPYEQYF.

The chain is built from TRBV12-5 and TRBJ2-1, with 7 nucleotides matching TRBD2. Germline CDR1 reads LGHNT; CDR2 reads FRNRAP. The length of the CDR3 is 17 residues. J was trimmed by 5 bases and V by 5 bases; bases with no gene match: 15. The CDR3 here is CASGPLWEGGRDNEQFF. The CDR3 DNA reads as TGTGCTAGTGGTCCCCTCTGGGAGGGAGGCCGGGACAATGAGCAGTTCTTC.

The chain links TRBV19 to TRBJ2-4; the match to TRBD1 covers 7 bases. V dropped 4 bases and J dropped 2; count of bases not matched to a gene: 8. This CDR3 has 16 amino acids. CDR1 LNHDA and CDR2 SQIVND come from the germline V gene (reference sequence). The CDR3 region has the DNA TGTGCCAGTAGTAACCAGGGGGTAAGGACCAAAAACATTCAGTACTTC. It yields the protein CASSNQGVRTKNIQYF. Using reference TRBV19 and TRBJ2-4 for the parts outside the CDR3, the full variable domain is DGGITQSPKYLFRKEGQNVTLSCEQNLNHDAMYWYRQDPGQGLRLIYYSQIVNDFQKGDIAEGYSVSREKKESFPLTVTSAQKNPTAFYLCASSNQGVRTKNIQYFGAGTRLSVL.

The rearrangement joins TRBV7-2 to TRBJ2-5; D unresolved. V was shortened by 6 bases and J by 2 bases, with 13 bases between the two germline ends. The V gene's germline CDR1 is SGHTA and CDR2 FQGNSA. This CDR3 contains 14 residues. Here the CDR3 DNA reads TGTGCCAGCAGTTTTGGCACTCTACAAGAGACCCAGTACTTC. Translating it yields CASSFGTLQETQYF. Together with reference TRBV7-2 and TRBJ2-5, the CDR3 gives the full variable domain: GAGVSQSPSNKVTEKGKDVELRCDPISGHTALYWYRQSLGQGLEFLIYFQGNSAPDKSGLPSDRFSAERTGGSVSTLTIQRTQQEDSAVYLCASSFGTLQETQYFGPGTRLLVL.

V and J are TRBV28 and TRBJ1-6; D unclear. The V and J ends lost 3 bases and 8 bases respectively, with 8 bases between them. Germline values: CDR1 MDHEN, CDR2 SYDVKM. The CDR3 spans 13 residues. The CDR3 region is CASSLGHYSPLHF. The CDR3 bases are TGTGCCAGCAGTTTGGGCCACTATTCACCCCTCCACTTT.

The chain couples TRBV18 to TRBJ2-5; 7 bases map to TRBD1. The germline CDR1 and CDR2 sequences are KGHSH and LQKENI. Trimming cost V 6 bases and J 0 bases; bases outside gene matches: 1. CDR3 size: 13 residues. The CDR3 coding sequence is TGTGCCAGCTCGACAGGGTACCAAGAGACCCAGTACTTC. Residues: CASSTGYQETQYF.

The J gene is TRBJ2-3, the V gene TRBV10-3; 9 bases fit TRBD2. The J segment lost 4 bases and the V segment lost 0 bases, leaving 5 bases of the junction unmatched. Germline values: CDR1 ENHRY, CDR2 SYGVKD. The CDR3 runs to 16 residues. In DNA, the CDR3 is TGTGCCATCAGTGAGTCAGGGGCGGGAGGGCCAGATACGCAGTATTTT. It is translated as CAISESGAGGPDTQYF.

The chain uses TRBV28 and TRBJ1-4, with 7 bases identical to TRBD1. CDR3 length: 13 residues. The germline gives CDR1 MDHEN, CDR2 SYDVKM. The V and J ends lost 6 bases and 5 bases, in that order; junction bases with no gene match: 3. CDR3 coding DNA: TGTGCCAGCAGGGACAGGCGAAATGAAAAACTGTTTTTT. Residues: CASRDRRNEKLFF. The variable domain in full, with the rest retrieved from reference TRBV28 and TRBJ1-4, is DVKVTQSSRYLVKRTGEKVFLECVQDMDHENMFWYRQDPGLGLRLIYFSYDVKMKEKGDIPEGYSVSREKKERFSLILESASTNQTSMYLCASRDRRNEKLFFGSGTQLSVL.

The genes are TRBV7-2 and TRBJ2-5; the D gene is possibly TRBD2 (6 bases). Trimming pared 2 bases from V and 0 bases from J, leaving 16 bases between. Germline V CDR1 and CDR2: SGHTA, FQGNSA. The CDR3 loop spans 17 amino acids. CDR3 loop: CASSLSFGSGYQETQYF. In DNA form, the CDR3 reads TGTGCCAGCAGCTTAAGCTTTGGTAGCGGCTACCAAGAGACCCAGTACTTC.

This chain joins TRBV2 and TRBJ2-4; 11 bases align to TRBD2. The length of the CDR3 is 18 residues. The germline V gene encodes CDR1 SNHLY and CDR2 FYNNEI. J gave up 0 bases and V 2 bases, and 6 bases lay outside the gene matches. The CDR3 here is CASSELAGGLLAKNIQYF. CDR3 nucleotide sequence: TGTGCCAGCAGTGAACTAGCGGGAGGATTACTAGCCAAAAACATTCAGTACTTC.

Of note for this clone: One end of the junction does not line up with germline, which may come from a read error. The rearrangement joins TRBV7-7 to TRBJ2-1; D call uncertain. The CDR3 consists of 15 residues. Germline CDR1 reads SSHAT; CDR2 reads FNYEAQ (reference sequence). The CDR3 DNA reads TGTGCTAGCAGCTCCCGCTTGAGTCAATACAATGAGCAGTTCTTC. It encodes CASSSRLSQYNEQFF.

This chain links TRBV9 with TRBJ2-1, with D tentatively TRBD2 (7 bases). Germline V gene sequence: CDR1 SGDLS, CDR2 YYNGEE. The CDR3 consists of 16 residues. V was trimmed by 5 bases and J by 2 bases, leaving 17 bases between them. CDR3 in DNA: TGTGCCAGCAGTCTAGGGGGGGGCCCTACCTACAATGAGCAGTTCTTC. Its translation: CASSLGGGPTYNEQFF.